The present T cell receptor (beta chain) was sequenced within a study of PD-1 blockade in classical Hodgkin lymphoma. Time point here: cycle 4 day 1 (C4D1), after around six weeks of nivolumab. Each patient relapsed following autologous stem cell transplantation, and prior brentuximab vedotin exposure differed. Study findings and constraints: Nivolumab starters within 1 year of ASCT were excluded.

The table came from immunoSEQ multiplex PCR; TCRdb's copy has only in-frame clones and leaves some out. The sample contains 100,000 or so clones, more than 70% of which appear only once. Comments on this clone: The antigen is unknown.

V lost 5 bases to trimming and J lost 7 bases, with 21 bases between them. There are 15 residues in the CDR3. Germline CDR1 is LNHDA and CDR2 is SQIVND (reference sequence). The sequence was obtained from a human donor with classical Hodgkin lymphoma. The sequencing used peripheral blood mononuclear cells (PBMCs), collected before the fourth cycle of nivolumab. The chain has TRBV19 and TRBJ2-7; possibly TRBD1 for D (7 bases). CDR3 sequence reads: CASSPFGQDRGEQYF. The CDR3 DNA follows: TGTGCCAGTAGTCCATTCGGACAGGACCGGGGGGAGCAGTACTTC.